This TCR beta chain emerged from a study of shared clonotypes between healthy human individuals. The study, taken as a whole, reports: Sharing across a few donors was seen in 4% to 6.5% of naive CD4 clonotypes.

J was trimmed by 2 bases and V by 3 bases; bases with no gene match: 11. The CDR3 length is 17 residues. Per germline, CDR1 SGHNT and CDR2 YYREEE (reference sequence). Libraries were prepared by immunoSEQ multiplex PCR; TCRdb keeps only in-frame clonotypes and omits some of them. Of 400,000 or so clones in the sample, about 96% were seen once. The donors, healthy adults who were HIV-negative, had experienced no recent acute infections or vaccinations. Of note for this clone: The antigen remains undetermined.

Specimen: memory CD8+ T cells sorted from blood. As for subset: CD45RO+ cells pooled with CCR7-negative TemRA cells. The chain recombines TRBV5-4 with TRBJ2-7; 10 bases are shared with TRBD2. This receptor was obtained from a man aged 25-40 years in good health. The CDR3 loop is CASSWKTGSGRAYEQYF. The CDR3 nucleotides are TGTGCCAGCAGCTGGAAAACAGGGAGCGGGAGGGCCTACGAGCAGTACTTC.